These 25 T cell receptor beta chains were all obtained from the same sample, sequenced in a study of CXCR3-negative and CXCR3-positive naive CD8 T cells. Notes on the study in general: More hydrophobic TRB CDR3s occurred in CXCR3-positive than in CXCR3-negative naive cells.

For these receptors, no antigen is known. The libraries of TRB cDNA were prepared using 5' RACE with UMI labels. TCRdb reprocessed the 5' RACE reads and stores each CDR3 protein as one record, lacking DNA. The repertoire table contains around 5,400 distinct CDR3 sequences. Sequences were obtained from naive CXCR3+ CD8+ T cells from blood. Indicated subset: CD45RO-CCR7+CD27+CD95- naive CD8+ T cells expressing CXCR3 (TNR3+). The receptor source for this set is a human donor in good health. Some clones in this sample may be carry-over from other donors' samples.

V and J are TRBV19 and TRBJ2-7; TCRdb's assignment of TRBD1 cannot be checked, as there is no DNA. The CDR3 covers 15 residues. Germline loops: CDR1 LNHDA, CDR2 SQIVND (reference sequence). The chain's CDR3 is CASSGPGQGRYEQYF. Full variable domain (remainder filled in from reference TRBV19 and TRBJ2-7): DGGITQSPKYLFRKEGQNVTLSCEQNLNHDAMYWYRQDPGQGLRLIYYSQIVNDFQKGDIAEGYSVSREKKESFPLTVTSAQKNPTAFYLCASSGPGQGRYEQYFGPGTRLTVT.

The chain employs TRBV7-6 and TRBJ2-7; TCRdb's assignment of TRBD1 cannot be checked, as there is no DNA. CDR1 SGHVS and CDR2 FNYEAQ come from the germline V gene. The CDR3 has 14 residues. Here the CDR3 reads CASSQGGSSYEQYF. The full variable domain, its missing parts supplied by reference TRBV7-6 and TRBJ2-7, is GAGVSQSPRYKVTKRGQDVALRCDPISGHVSLYWYRQALGQGPEFLTYFNYEAQQDKSGLPNDRFSAERPEGSISTLTIQRTEQRDSAMYRCASSQGGSSYEQYFGPGTRLTVT.

This clonotype ranks as medium-sized in terms of frequency. CDR3 region: CASSLVAGMNTEAFF. The chain employs TRBV5-6 and TRBJ1-1. Germline V CDR1 and CDR2: SGHDT, YYEEEE. The CDR3 is made up of 15 amino acids.

The rearrangement joins TRBV29-1 to TRBJ2-1; the TCRdb D gene call, TRBD2, has no DNA to confirm it. CDR1 is SQVTM and CDR2 is ANQGSEA in the germline V gene. CDR3 length equals 15 residues. The chain's CDR3 is CSVAAPPGLAGEQFF.

This rearrangement joins TRBV20-1 to TRBJ1-1. Germline V gives CDR1 DFQATT, CDR2 SNEGSKA (reference sequence). The CDR3 extends over 13 amino acids. The CDR3: CSARGALNTEAFF.

V and J are TRBV12-3 or TRBV12-4 and TRBJ2-7; TCRdb returns TRBD2, unconfirmable since there is no DNA. CDR3 length: 15 residues. CDR3 loop: CASSPRLAGGYEQYF.

By frequency, this clonotype is medium-sized. The chain carries TRBV29-1 and TRBJ2-7; TCRdb returns TRBD1, unconfirmable since there is no DNA. CDR1 is SQVTM and CDR2 is ANQGSEA in the germline V gene. This CDR3 region has 12 residues. The chain's CDR3 is CSVEGASYEQYF.

By frequency, this clonotype is medium-sized (0.01 to 0.1%). J is TRBJ2-7 and V is TRBV5-1; TCRdb selects TRBD2, and the lack of DNA leaves this call unchecked. Germline CDR1 reads SGHRS; CDR2 reads YFSETQ. This CDR3 comprises 15 residues. CDR3 sequence reads: CASSLPGEGTYEQYF. Variable domain in full (rest from reference TRBV5-1 and TRBJ2-7): KAGVTQTPRYLIKTRGQQVTLSCSPISGHRSVSWYQQTPGQGLQFLFEYFSETQRNKGNFPGRFSGRQFSNSRSEMNVSTLELGDSALYLCASSLPGEGTYEQYFGPGTRLTVT.

V and J are TRBV29-1 and TRBJ2-3; TCRdb's assignment of TRBD1 cannot be checked, as there is no DNA. The CDR3 consists of 16 residues. Germline CDR1 reads SQVTM; CDR2 reads ANQGSEA. CDR3 residues: CSVVPGQGRMADTQYF.

This clonotype is classed as medium-sized by frequency. The chain employs TRBV20-1 and TRBJ2-7; TCRdb outputs TRBD1, but without DNA this stays unchecked. The CDR3 runs 18 residues. The V gene's germline CDR1 is DFQATT and CDR2 SNEGSKA (reference sequence). The CDR3 reads CSARELGGAGAASYEQYF.

The chain's CDR3 is CASSGKGLATLTQYF. The chain couples TRBV2 to TRBJ2-3; the D call of TRBD2 rests on TCRdb alone, since no DNA is present to check it. CDR1 is SNHLY, CDR2 FYNNEI, per germline. The CDR3 extends over 15 amino acids.

CDR3 sequence reads: CASSFGFQNEKLFF. The chain couples TRBV7-2 to TRBJ1-4. The CDR3 is 14 residues long. Germline loops: CDR1 SGHTA, CDR2 FQGNSA.

The chain couples TRBV4-1 to TRBJ1-5; TCRdb designates TRBD1, a call that cannot be tested without DNA. Germline V gives CDR1 MGHRA, CDR2 YSYEKL. The CDR3 runs to 15 residues. This CDR3 reads CASSPGQGHNQPQHF.

The CDR3 loop is CSVNRQGGGYTF. The chain couples TRBV29-1 to TRBJ1-2; TCRdb gives TRBD1 as the D gene, but with no DNA this cannot be confirmed. Germline V gives CDR1 SQVTM, CDR2 ANQGSEA. The CDR3 runs to 12 residues.

This clonotype is deemed medium-sized by its frequency. The chain uses TRBV7-8 and TRBJ1-1; TCRdb picks TRBD1, but there is no DNA to check that call. The length of the CDR3 is 14 residues. Germline assignment: CDR1 SGHVS and CDR2 FQNEAQ. CDR3 sequence reads: CASSLAVQGPEAFF.

Measured by frequency, this clonotype is medium-sized. The chain carries TRBV9 and TRBJ2-5. From germline, CDR1 is SGDLS and CDR2 YYNGEE. The CDR3 sequence is 12 residues long. The chain's CDR3 is CASSRNQETQYF.

The genes are TRBV19 and TRBJ1-6; the TCRdb D gene call, TRBD1, has no DNA to confirm it. The CDR3 has 15 residues. The germline V gene has CDR1 LNHDA and CDR2 SQIVND (reference sequence). The CDR3 protein is CASSGATSYNSPLHF.

The chain is built from TRBV5-1 and TRBJ2-3. Germline V gene data show CDR1 as SGHRS and CDR2 as YFSETQ. The CDR3 length is 12 residues. This CDR3 reads CASRVGPDTQYF. Full variable domain (outside the CDR3, taken from reference TRBV5-1 and TRBJ2-3): KAGVTQTPRYLIKTRGQQVTLSCSPISGHRSVSWYQQTPGQGLQFLFEYFSETQRNKGNFPGRFSGRQFSNSRSEMNVSTLELGDSALYLCASRVGPDTQYFGPGTRLTVL.

The rearrangement links TRBV7-9 to TRBJ2-1. From germline, CDR1 is SEHNR and CDR2 FQNEAQ (reference sequence). The CDR3 is 15 amino acids. This chain's CDR3 is CASSLAGEGYNEQFF.

Considering frequency, this clonotype is medium-sized. The J gene is TRBJ2-7, the V gene TRBV29-1; TCRdb calls TRBD2, which cannot be checked without DNA. Germline CDR1 and CDR2: SQVTM and ANQGSEA. The CDR3 is made up of 13 amino acids. The CDR3 sequence is CSGGLALGYEQYF.

The chain links TRBV13 to TRBJ2-7. CDR1 and CDR2 (germline): PRHDT, FYEKMQ (reference sequence). This CDR3 has 11 amino acids. The CDR3 region is CASSLEHEQYF.

This chain joins TRBV29-1 and TRBJ2-7; the TCRdb call, TRBD2, lacks DNA for checking. The germline CDR1 and CDR2 sequences are SQVTM and ANQGSEA. The CDR3 spans 13 residues. This chain's CDR3 is CSVLAGASYDQYF.

This rearrangement joins TRBV2 to TRBJ1-2; the D call of TRBD1 rests on TCRdb alone, since no DNA is present to check it. CDR3 length: 15 residues. CDR1 is SNHLY and CDR2 is FYNNEI in the germline V gene. CDR3: CAASGTGLPNYGYTF.

The chain recombines TRBV7-9 with TRBJ2-5. The V gene's germline CDR1 is SEHNR and CDR2 FQNEAQ (reference sequence). The CDR3 runs 12 residues. CDR3 loop: CASSRTQETQYF.

This clonotype is deemed medium-sized (0.01 to 0.1%) by its frequency. The chain joins TRBV6-6 to TRBJ1-4. The germline gives CDR1 MNHNY, CDR2 SVGAGI (reference sequence). The CDR3 totals 13 residues. The CDR3 here is CASSFQVREKLFF.